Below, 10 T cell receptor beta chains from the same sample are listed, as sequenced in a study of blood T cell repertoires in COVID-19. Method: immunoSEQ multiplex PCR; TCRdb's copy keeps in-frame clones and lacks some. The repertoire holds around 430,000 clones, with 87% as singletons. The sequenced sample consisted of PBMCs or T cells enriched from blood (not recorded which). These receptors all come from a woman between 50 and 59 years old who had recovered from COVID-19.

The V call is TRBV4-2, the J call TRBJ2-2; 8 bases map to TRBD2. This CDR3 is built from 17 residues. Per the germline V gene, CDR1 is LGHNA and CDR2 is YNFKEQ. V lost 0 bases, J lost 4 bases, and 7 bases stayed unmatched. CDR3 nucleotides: TGTGCCAGCAGCCAAGAAGCAAGCGGGGGTACCACCGGGGAGCTGTTTTTT. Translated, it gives CASSQEASGGTTGELFF.

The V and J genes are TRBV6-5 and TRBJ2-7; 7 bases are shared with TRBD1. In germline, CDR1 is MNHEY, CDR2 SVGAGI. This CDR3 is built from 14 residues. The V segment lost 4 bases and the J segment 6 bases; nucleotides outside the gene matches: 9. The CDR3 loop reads CASSSRTGSGEQYF. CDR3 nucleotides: TGTGCCAGCAGTTCCAGGACAGGCTCGGGCGAGCAGTACTTC.

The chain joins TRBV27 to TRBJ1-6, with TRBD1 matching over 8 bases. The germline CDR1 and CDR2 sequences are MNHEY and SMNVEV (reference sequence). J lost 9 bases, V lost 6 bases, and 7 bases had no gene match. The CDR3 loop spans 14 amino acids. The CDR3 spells CASSPGTGTSPLHF. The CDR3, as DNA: TGTGCCAGCAGCCCCGGGACAGGAACTTCACCCCTCCACTTT.

The CDR3 region has the DNA TGTGCCGGCCGCTCGGGACTAGCGGGGGCCCACTTCAATGAGCAGTTCTTC. Protein sequence: CAGRSGLAGAHFNEQFF. The gene calls are TRBV6-9 and TRBJ2-1; 14 bases agree with TRBD2. Trimming cost V 11 bases and J 6 bases; bases outside gene matches: 15. This CDR3 contains 17 residues. CDR1 MNHGY and CDR2 SVAAGI come from the germline V gene.

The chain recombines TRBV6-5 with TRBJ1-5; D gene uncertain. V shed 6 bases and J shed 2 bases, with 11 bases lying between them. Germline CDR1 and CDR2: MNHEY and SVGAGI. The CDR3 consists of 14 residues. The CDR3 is CASSETRGNQPQHF. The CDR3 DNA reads TGTGCCAGCAGCGAGACACGAGGCAATCAGCCCCAGCATTTT.

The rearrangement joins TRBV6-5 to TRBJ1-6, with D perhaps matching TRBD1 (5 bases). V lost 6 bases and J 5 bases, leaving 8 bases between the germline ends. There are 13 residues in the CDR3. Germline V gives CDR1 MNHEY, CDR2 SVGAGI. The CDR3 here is CASSDSHNSPLHF. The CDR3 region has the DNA TGTGCCAGCAGCGACAGCCATAATTCACCCCTCCACTTT.

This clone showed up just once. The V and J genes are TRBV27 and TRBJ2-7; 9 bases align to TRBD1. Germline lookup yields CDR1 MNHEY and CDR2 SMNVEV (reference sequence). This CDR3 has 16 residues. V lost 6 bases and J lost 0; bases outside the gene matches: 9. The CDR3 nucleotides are TGTGCCAGCAGACTCGCCGGGACAGGGAGCTCCTACGAGCAGTACTTC. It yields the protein CASRLAGTGSSYEQYF.

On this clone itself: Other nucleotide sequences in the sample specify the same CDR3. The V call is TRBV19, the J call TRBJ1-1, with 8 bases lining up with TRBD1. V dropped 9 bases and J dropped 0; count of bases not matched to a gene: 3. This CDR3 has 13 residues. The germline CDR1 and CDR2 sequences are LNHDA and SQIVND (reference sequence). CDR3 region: CASRRGLNTEAFF. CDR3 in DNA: TGTGCCAGCCGCAGGGGGCTGAACACTGAAGCTTTCTTT.

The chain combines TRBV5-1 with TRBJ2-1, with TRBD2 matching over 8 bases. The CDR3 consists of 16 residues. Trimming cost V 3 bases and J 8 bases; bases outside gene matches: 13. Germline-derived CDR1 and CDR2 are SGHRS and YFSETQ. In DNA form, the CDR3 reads TGCGCCAGCAGCTACACTATAGCGGGGTTAGGGGATGAGCAGTTCTTC. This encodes CASSYTIAGLGDEQFF.

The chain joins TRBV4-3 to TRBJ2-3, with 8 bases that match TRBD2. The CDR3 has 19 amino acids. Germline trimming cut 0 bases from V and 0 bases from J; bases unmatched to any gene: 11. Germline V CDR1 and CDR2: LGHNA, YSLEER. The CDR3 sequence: CASSQDLSGAGGSTDTQYF. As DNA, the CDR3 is TGCGCCAGCAGCCAAGATCTGTCAGGGGCGGGGGGTAGCACAGATACGCAGTATTTT.